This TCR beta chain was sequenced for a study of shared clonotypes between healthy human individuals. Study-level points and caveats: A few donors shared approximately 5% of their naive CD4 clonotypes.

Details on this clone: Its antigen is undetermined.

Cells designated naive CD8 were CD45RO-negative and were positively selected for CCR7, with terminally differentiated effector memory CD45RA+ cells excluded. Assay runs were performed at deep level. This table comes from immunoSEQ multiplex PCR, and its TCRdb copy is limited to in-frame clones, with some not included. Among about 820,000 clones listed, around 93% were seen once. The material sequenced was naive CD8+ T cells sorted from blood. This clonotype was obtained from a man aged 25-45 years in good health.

The CDR3 sequence is CASSFGGGPSYEQYF. The CDR3, as DNA: TGTGCCAGCAGTTTCGGGGGAGGGCCATCCTACGAGCAGTACTTC. This chain connects TRBV27 to TRBJ2-7; 7 bases agree with TRBD2. Germline CDR1 and CDR2: MNHEY and SMNVEV (reference sequence). This CDR3 has 15 amino acids. The trim removed 3 bases at V and 1 base at J, leaving 6 bases unmatched.